What follows describes a single T cell receptor beta chain. This sample is part of a study of T cell changes during pregnancy in multiple sclerosis. TCRdb keeps only in-frame clones here, not all; method: immunoSEQ multiplex PCR. The repertoire holds 50,000 to 65,000 clones, 93% seen once, with 2.5% to 4% in the top ten. The clonotype was recovered from a female donor with multiple sclerosis, enrolled in a pregnancy study. Source: CD8+ T cells from peripheral blood mononuclear cells, taken in the second trimester of pregnancy.

CDR3 in DNA: TGTGCCAGCAGCCCCTTACGGTGCGGGAGAGCCCACGAGCAGTACTTC. It yields the protein CASSPLRCGRAHEQYF. J is TRBJ2-7 and V is TRBV5-7, with TRBD2 matching 7 bases. TRBV5-7 is known as an ORF, though its function is uncertain. The CDR3 extends over 16 amino acids. After removal of 4 bases from V and 5 bases from J, the junction contained 15 bases not matched to a gene.